These 4 T cell receptor beta chains were all obtained from the same sample, sequenced in a study of blood T cell repertoires in COVID-19. Profiled with immunoSEQ multiplex PCR; TCRdb holds only in-frame clones, not every one. The table includes 250,000 to 400,000 clones, under 90% detected once. Material: peripheral blood. All receptors derive from a woman aged 25 to 45 with COVID-19, enrolled during active disease.

The V call is TRBV6-5, the J call TRBJ1-2; D is unresolved. This CDR3 is 13 amino acids long. Germline V gives CDR1 MNHEY, CDR2 SVGAGI. V was pared by 6 bases and J by 8 bases, with 16 bases between. CDR3 in amino acids: CASSATEASGYTF. The CDR3 DNA reads as TGTGCCAGCAGCGCTACGGAGGCCTCCGGCTACACCTTC.

The chain is built from TRBV6-5 and TRBJ1-1; possible D gene TRBD1, 6 bases. Between the trimmed V and J ends, which lost 11 bases and 2 bases, there was a span of 21 bases. Germline CDR1 MNHEY, CDR2 SVGAGI. This CDR3 is 15 amino acids long. CDR3 residues: CAAYEQGNLNTEAFF. The CDR3 bases are TGTGCCGCTTACGAACAGGGAAACCTCAACACTGAAGCTTTCTTT.

This clone was recorded once. The chain uses TRBV30 and TRBJ2-7; the match to TRBD1 covers 9 bases. Germline lookup yields CDR1 GTSNPN and CDR2 SVGIG (reference sequence). This CDR3 spans 14 amino acids. Trimming removed 3 bases from V and 3 bases from J; junction bases left unmatched: 6. CDR3 region: CAWRAGTGFYEQYF. Here the CDR3 DNA reads TGTGCCTGGAGGGCCGGGACAGGGTTCTACGAGCAGTACTTC.

The chain carries TRBV15 and TRBJ1-2, with unresolved D. Trimming removed 5 bases from V and 4 bases from J, with 14 bases in between. This CDR3 has 14 residues. Germline lookup yields CDR1 LNHNV and CDR2 YYDKDF (reference sequence). CDR3 sequence reads: CATSLNRSPYGYTF. Here the CDR3 DNA reads TGTGCCACCAGCCTAAACCGTTCACCCTATGGCTACACCTTC.